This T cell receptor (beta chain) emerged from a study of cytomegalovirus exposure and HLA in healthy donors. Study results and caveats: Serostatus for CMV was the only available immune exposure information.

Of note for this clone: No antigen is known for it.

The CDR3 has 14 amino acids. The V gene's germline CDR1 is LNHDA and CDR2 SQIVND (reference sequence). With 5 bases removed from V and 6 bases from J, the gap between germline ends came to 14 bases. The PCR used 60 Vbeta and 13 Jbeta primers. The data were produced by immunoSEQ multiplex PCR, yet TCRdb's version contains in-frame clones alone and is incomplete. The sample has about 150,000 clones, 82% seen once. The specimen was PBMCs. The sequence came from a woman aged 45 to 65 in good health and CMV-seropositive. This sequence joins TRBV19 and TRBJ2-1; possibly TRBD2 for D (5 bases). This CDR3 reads CASSPQQRINEQFF. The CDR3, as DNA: TGTGCCAGTAGTCCCCAACAGCGGATCAATGAGCAGTTCTTC.